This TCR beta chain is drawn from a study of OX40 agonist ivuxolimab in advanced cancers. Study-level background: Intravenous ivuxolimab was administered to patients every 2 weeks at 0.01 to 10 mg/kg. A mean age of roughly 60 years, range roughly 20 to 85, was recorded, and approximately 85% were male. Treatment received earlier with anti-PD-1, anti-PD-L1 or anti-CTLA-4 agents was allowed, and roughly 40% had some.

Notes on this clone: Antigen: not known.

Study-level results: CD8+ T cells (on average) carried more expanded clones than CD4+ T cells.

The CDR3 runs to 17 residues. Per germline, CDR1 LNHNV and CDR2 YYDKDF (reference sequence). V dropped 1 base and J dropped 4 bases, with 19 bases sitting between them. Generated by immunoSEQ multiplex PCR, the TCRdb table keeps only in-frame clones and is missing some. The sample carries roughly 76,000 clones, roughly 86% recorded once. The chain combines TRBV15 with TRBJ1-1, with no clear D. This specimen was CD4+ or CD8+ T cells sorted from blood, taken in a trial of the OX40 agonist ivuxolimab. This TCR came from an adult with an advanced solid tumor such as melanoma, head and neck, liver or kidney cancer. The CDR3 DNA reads TGTGCCACCAGCAGAGGACCCGGGAGGATAGGATCCACTGAAGCTTTCTTT. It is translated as CATSRGPGRIGSTEAFF.